This T cell receptor (beta chain) was captured in a study of blood T cell repertoires in COVID-19. Study context: From T cells, B-cell-depleted T cells, or PBMCs came the material, which was cDNA or gDNA.

Libraries were prepared by immunoSEQ multiplex PCR; TCRdb keeps only in-frame clonotypes and omits some of them. Of about 100,000 clones listed, roughly 80% are singletons. Germline V gene data show CDR1 as WSHSY and CDR2 as SAAADI. This CDR3 region has 15 residues. V lost 4 bases to trimming and J lost 3 bases; unmatched junction nucleotides: 6. The sample consisted of peripheral blood. The J gene is TRBJ2-7, the V gene TRBV10-2, with TRBD2 identical over 10 bases. The clonotype originates from a woman aged 70-85 years with acute or convalescent COVID-19. The CDR3 region is CASSAGLAEGYEQYV. In DNA form, the CDR3 reads TGCGCCAGCAGTGCCGGACTAGCGGAAGGCTACGAGCAGTACGTC.